Each of the 23 T cell receptor beta chains below was sequenced from the same sample in a study of shared clonotypes between healthy human individuals. TCRdb keeps only in-frame clones here, not all; method: immunoSEQ multiplex PCR. The data show about 2.4 million clones, 93% seen once. The specimen sequenced was naive CD4+ T cells from PBMCs. The subset was: CD45RA+ positively selected. These receptors all stem from a man aged 18-30 years in good health. Some clones in this sample may be carry-over from other donors' samples.

The chain links TRBV4-1 to TRBJ2-5, with D possibly TRBD1 on 5 matching bases. TRBJ2-7 matches the DNA end more closely, so the J call is doubtful. The CDR3 covers 14 residues. Germline-derived CDR1 and CDR2 are MGHRA and YSYEKL. This CDR3 is CASSQDVRVNEQYF. The CDR3 nucleotides are TGCGCCAGCAGCCAAGATGTCAGGGTGAACGAGCAGTACTTC.

V usage is TRBV28 and J usage is TRBJ1-3; D is unresolved. Germline CDR1 is MDHEN and CDR2 is SYDVKM. Trimming took 2 bases from V and 0 from J, leaving 11 bases between them. The CDR3 contains 16 residues. This CDR3 is CASSLLGPISGNTIYF. The DNA of the CDR3 is TGTGCCAGCAGTTTACTAGGACCGATCTCTGGAAACACCATATATTTT. The entire variable domain, with the rest obtained from reference TRBV28 and TRBJ1-3, is as follows: DVKVTQSSRYLVKRTGEKVFLECVQDMDHENMFWYRQDPGLGLRLIYFSYDVKMKEKGDIPEGYSVSREKKERFSLILESASTNQTSMYLCASSLLGPISGNTIYFGEGSWLTVV.

Worth noting for this clone: Additional DNA sequences in this sample encode the identical CDR3. The chain recombines TRBV2 with TRBJ2-3; D possibly corresponds to TRBD2 (6 bases). The CDR3 loop spans 15 amino acids. The V gene's germline CDR1 is SNHLY and CDR2 FYNNEI. V was shortened by 3 bases and J by 1 base, with 11 bases between the two germline ends. CDR3 residues: CASSDSGGGTDTQYF. CDR3 coding DNA: TGTGCCAGCAGTGATAGCGGAGGAGGCACAGATACGCAGTATTTT.

The V and J genes are TRBV11-2 and TRBJ2-7, with 8 bases lining up with TRBD2. The V and J ends lost 4 bases and 3 bases, in that order; junction bases with no gene match: 14. Germline V lookup: CDR1 SGHAT, CDR2 FQNNGV. CDR3 size: 17 residues. In nucleotides, the CDR3 is TGTGCCAGCAGCTCGGGGGGACGGACTAGCCGTTTCTACGAGCAGTACTTC. As protein: CASSSGGRTSRFYEQYF.

The rearrangement links TRBV7-9 to TRBJ1-2, with a weak D call TRBD1 (6 bases). The CDR3 is 15 residues long. Deletions cut 5 bases from V and 11 bases from J, with 24 bases between. Germline CDR1 reads SEHNR; CDR2 reads FQNEAQ (reference sequence). The CDR3 bases are TGTGCCAGCAGCCCCTCCGAACCTTACAGGGTCTCGTACACCTTC. It codes for CASSPSEPYRVSYTF.

The chain carries TRBV7-9 and TRBJ2-3; the D gene is possibly TRBD2 (5 bases). Trimming shortened V by 0 bases and J by 4 bases, and 8 bases separated the two germline ends. Germline CDR1 reads SEHNR; CDR2 reads FQNEAQ (reference sequence). The CDR3 contains 14 residues. In nucleotides, the CDR3 is TGTGCCAGCAGCTTAGCGCGCGGGCCAGATACGCAGTATTTT. Protein: CASSLARGPDTQYF.

The rearrangement uses TRBV4-1 and TRBJ1-1; 8 nucleotides align to TRBD1. Trimming took 1 base from V and 1 from J; bases not matched to a gene: 2. There are 15 residues in the CDR3. The germline CDR1 and CDR2 sequences are MGHRA and YSYEKL. The CDR3 DNA reads as TGCGCCAGCAGCCAAGTCGGGACAGGGAACACTGAAGCTTTCTTT. As protein: CASSQVGTGNTEAFF.

The CDR3 protein is CASIHYRGNTEAFF. The CDR3 DNA sequence: TGTGCCAGCATCCACTACCGGGGGAACACTGAAGCTTTCTTT. This chain connects TRBV28 to TRBJ1-1; D is ambiguous. The CDR3 has 14 amino acids. CDR1 is MDHEN and CDR2 is SYDVKM in the germline V gene. V was trimmed by 7 bases and J by 1 base, leaving 13 bases between them.

The J gene is TRBJ2-1, the V gene TRBV2, with D hard to call. V lost 7 bases to trimming and J lost 5 bases, with 9 bases between them. Germline V gene lookup returns CDR1 SNHLY and CDR2 FYNNEI. This CDR3 region has 12 residues. CDR3 in amino acids: CASKADHNEQFF. Written as DNA, the CDR3 is TGTGCCAGCAAGGCAGACCACAATGAGCAGTTCTTC.

This chain connects TRBV7-2 to TRBJ1-2, with D tentatively TRBD1 (5 bases). The CDR3 runs 15 residues. Germline lookup yields CDR1 SGHTA and CDR2 FQGNSA. Trimming took 5 bases from V and 2 from J, leaving 15 bases between them. Here the CDR3 reads CASSPGAGRNYGYTF. Here the CDR3 DNA reads TGTGCCAGCAGCCCCGGGGCTGGACGAAACTATGGCTACACCTTC.

The chain links TRBV7-2 to TRBJ2-7; perhaps TRBD1 as D (6 bases). This CDR3 is built from 17 residues. CDR1 and CDR2 (germline): SGHTA, FQGNSA. The V end lost 2 bases, the J end lost 3 bases, and 20 bases lay between the germline ends. CDR3 coding DNA: TGTGCCAGCAGCTTAACCCCGACGCTAGGGGGTTTCTACGAGCAGTACTTC. As protein: CASSLTPTLGGFYEQYF. The full variable domain, completed using reference TRBV7-2 and TRBJ2-7, is GAGVSQSPSNKVTEKGKDVELRCDPISGHTALYWYRQSLGQGLEFLIYFQGNSAPDKSGLPSDRFSAERTGGSVSTLTIQRTQQEDSAVYLCASSLTPTLGGFYEQYFGPGTRLTVT.

The rearrangement joins TRBV28 to TRBJ2-7; a weak D match, TRBD1 (6 bases). From germline, CDR1 is MDHEN and CDR2 SYDVKM. The CDR3 is 16 residues long. The V end lost 5 bases, the J end lost 6 bases, and 23 bases lay between the germline ends. CDR3 sequence: CASSPIPGTQGSEQYF. The CDR3, as DNA: TGTGCCAGCAGTCCAATTCCCGGGACCCAGGGGTCCGAGCAGTACTTC.

This rearrangement joins TRBV29-1 to TRBJ1-1; D ambiguous. V lost 4 bases and J 2 bases, leaving 11 bases between the germline ends. CDR1 is SQVTM, CDR2 ANQGSEA, per germline. CDR3 size: 13 residues. CDR3 bases: TGCAGCGTTGTTGACACGAGAAACACTGAAGCTTTCTTT. Translating it yields CSVVDTRNTEAFF.

In its sample, this clone was seen a few times. The chain joins TRBV5-6 to TRBJ2-7; D is possibly TRBD2 (5 bases). Trimming removed 4 bases from V and 5 bases from J, with 13 bases in between. Germline V CDR1 and CDR2: SGHDT, YYEEEE. The CDR3 sequence is 13 residues long. CDR3 DNA sequence: TGTGCCAGCAGCCCGAGGGAGAGACACGAGCAGTACTTC. Amino acid sequence: CASSPRERHEQYF. Drawing the rest from reference TRBV5-6 and TRBJ2-7, the complete variable domain is DAGVTQSPTHLIKTRGQQVTLRCSPKSGHDTVSWYQQALGQGPQFIFQYYEEEERQRGNFPDRFSGHQFPNYSSELNVNALLLGDSALYLCASSPRERHEQYFGPGTRLTVT.

This chain joins TRBV7-2 and TRBJ1-1; tentatively, D is TRBD1 (5 bases). Germline assignment: CDR1 SGHTA and CDR2 FQGNSA. V was clipped by 3 bases and J by 5 bases, with 16 bases between them. This CDR3 is built from 15 residues. CDR3 loop: CASSFFRAVGTEAFF. CDR3 DNA: TGTGCCAGCAGCTTTTTCAGGGCGGTGGGAACTGAAGCTTTCTTT.

The V gene is TRBV5-1, the J gene TRBJ2-3; the D gene is possibly TRBD1 (5 bases). The CDR3 loop spans 16 amino acids. Trimming took off 7 bases at V and 1 base at J, with 19 bases between the two ends. Germline V gene lookup returns CDR1 SGHRS and CDR2 YFSETQ. CDR3 coding DNA: TGCGCCAGCGCGCGTTCACAGGATCCGCGCACAGATACGCAGTATTTT. Translated, it gives CASARSQDPRTDTQYF.

This sequence joins TRBV4-3 and TRBJ2-7; D is possibly TRBD2 (5 bases). The CDR3 has 14 residues. Looked up from germline, CDR1 is LGHNA and CDR2 is YSLEER. The V gene lost 0 bases and the J gene lost 5 bases, with 11 bases spanning the gap. In nucleotides, the CDR3 is TGCGCCAGCAGCCAAGAACCGAGGGTCGACGAGCAGTACTTC. Translated, it gives CASSQEPRVDEQYF.

The chain has TRBV4-3 and TRBJ2-3, with 7 bases matching TRBD1. Germline V gene lookup returns CDR1 LGHNA and CDR2 YSLEER. J gave up 8 bases and V 0 bases, and 8 bases lay outside the gene matches. This CDR3 has 15 amino acids. This CDR3 reads CASSQDGETGLTQYF. In DNA form, the CDR3 reads TGCGCCAGCAGCCAAGACGGCGAGACAGGGCTTACGCAGTATTTT.

The chain joins TRBV28 to TRBJ1-2; D uncertain. Germline values: CDR1 MDHEN, CDR2 SYDVKM. V was pared by 1 base and J by 1 base, with 13 bases between. This CDR3 has 16 amino acids. The CDR3, as DNA: TGTGCCAGCAGTTTATATCGGGGAGAGTTTAACTATGGCTACACCTTC. It encodes CASSLYRGEFNYGYTF.

This clone was seen a single time. In nucleotides, the CDR3 is TGTGCCAGCAGTAAGACAGGGGGGTCCTACAATGAGCAGTTCTTC. Encoded protein: CASSKTGGSYNEQFF. The chain uses TRBV7-9 and TRBJ2-1, with 9 bases fitting TRBD1. This CDR3 comprises 15 residues. Unmatched junction bases numbered 4, after V lost 6 bases and J lost 1 base. CDR1 is SEHNR and CDR2 is FQNEAQ in the germline V gene (reference sequence).

V gene TRBV5-5 combines with J gene TRBJ1-5; 9 nucleotides align to TRBD1. The CDR3 length is 18 residues. The germline V gene encodes CDR1 SGHKS and CDR2 YYEKEE (reference sequence). V lost 4 bases and J lost 0; bases outside the gene matches: 11. The CDR3 here is CASSLGQGLYYSNQPQHF. The CDR3 DNA sequence: TGTGCCAGCAGCCTAGGACAGGGGCTCTATTATAGCAATCAGCCCCAGCATTTT. Looking up the rest from reference TRBV5-5 and TRBJ1-5 gives the full variable domain: DAGVTQSPTHLIKTRGQQVTLRCSPISGHKSVSWYQQVLGQGPQFIFQYYEKEERGRGNFPDRFSARQFPNYSSELNVNALLLGDSALYLCASSLGQGLYYSNQPQHFGDGTRLSIL.

The V and J genes are TRBV7-2 and TRBJ2-5; 12 nucleotides agree with TRBD2. Germline CDR1 SGHTA, CDR2 FQGNSA. The J segment lost 1 base and the V segment lost 0 bases, leaving 3 bases of the junction unmatched. The CDR3 length is 17 residues. The CDR3 DNA follows: TGTGCCAGCAGCTTAGCGCTAGCGGGAGGGGGCCAAGAGACCCAGTACTTC. It is translated as CASSLALAGGGQETQYF.

This chain links TRBV18 with TRBJ1-1, with D possibly matching TRBD1 (5 bases). CDR1 is KGHSH and CDR2 is LQKENI in the germline V gene. The V and J ends lost 0 bases and 3 bases respectively, with 8 bases between them. This CDR3 region has 14 residues. The CDR3, as DNA: TGTGCCAGCTCACCACCGTCACAGGACACTGAAGCTTTCTTT. This encodes CASSPPSQDTEAFF.